This TCR beta chain was recovered during a study of cytomegalovirus exposure and HLA in healthy donors. Study results and limitations: Within the approximately 120 validation repertoires, first-cohort TCR clusters tended to co-occur, according to a later analysis. With high specificity and sensitivity, the classifier reportedly diagnosed cytomegalovirus status.

Details on this clone: Its antigen is not identified.

Germline CDR1 SGHDN, CDR2 FVKESK. V dropped 4 bases and J dropped 4; count of bases not matched to a gene: 15. The CDR3 is 19 amino acids. Produced via immunoSEQ multiplex PCR; TCRdb's table is partial and in-frame only. The profile shows 66,000 or so clones, about 97% of them singletons. The sample comprised PBMCs. This TCR was recovered from a woman aged 18-30 years in good health and CMV-seropositive. The chain has TRBV14 and TRBJ2-6, with 8 bases aligning to TRBD1. DNA of the CDR3: TGTGCCAGCAGCCTACTACCGGGACAGGTTCACCCCGGGGCCAACGTCCTGACTTTC. It encodes CASSLLPGQVHPGANVLTF.